Shown below are 29 T cell receptor beta chains from a single sample sequenced in a study of neurological immune-mediated disorders. TCRdb used MiXCR to reprocess the 5' RACE reads, holding one entry per CDR3 protein. In the table there are tens of thousands of distinct CDR3 sequences, around 4% of which are singletons. The sequencing sample was made of PBMCs. These receptors were obtained from a man aged 25 to 40 with multiple sclerosis.

This clonotype was detected only a few times. The chain's CDR3 is CASSQAGGGAQYF. For the CDR3, the DNA is TGTGCCAGCAGCCAAGCGGGGGGGGGAGCGCAGTACTTC. This chain joins TRBV14 and TRBJ2-7; 8 nucleotides match TRBD2. The CDR3 contains 13 residues. CDR1 is SGHDN and CDR2 is FVKESK in the germline V gene. J gave up 9 bases and V 1 base, and 5 bases lay outside the gene matches.

This clonotype was detected many times. The chain combines TRBV5-1 with TRBJ1-2; D possibly corresponds to TRBD1 (6 bases). CDR1 and CDR2 (germline): SGHRS, YFSETQ. V gave up 0 bases and J gave up 8 bases, with 11 bases separating them. The CDR3 sequence is 13 residues long. The chain's CDR3 is CASSLDRVPGYTF. Here the CDR3 DNA reads TGCGCCAGCAGCTTGGACAGGGTGCCCGGCTACACCTTC.

This chain links TRBV10-2 with TRBJ2-5; TRBD2 aligns across 13 bases. The CDR3 length is 13 residues. J gave up 5 bases and V 6 bases, and 0 bases lay outside the gene matches. Per germline, CDR1 WSHSY and CDR2 SAAADI. The CDR3 spells CASRTSGGETQYF. The DNA for the CDR3 is TGCGCCAGCAGGACTAGCGGGGGGGAGACCCAGTACTTC.

This clonotype has a handful of counts. A much larger clone differs from this one at a single base, so this may be a read error. The gene calls are TRBV10-3 and TRBJ1-1; no clear D. Trimming shortened V by 11 bases and J by 6 bases, and 13 bases separated the two germline ends. The length of the CDR3 is 11 residues. Per the germline V gene, CDR1 is ENHRY and CDR2 is SYGVKD. CDR3 protein: CAVRFGAEAFF. The CDR3 nucleotides are TGTGCCGTAAGATTTGGGGCTGAAGCTTTCTTT.

This clonotype was counted ten times or more. J is TRBJ1-6 and V is TRBV9, with TRBD1 as a possible D gene (5 bases). V lost 1 base, J lost 10 bases, and 12 bases lay in between. CDR1 SGDLS and CDR2 YYNGEE come from the germline V gene. The CDR3 has 14 residues. The DNA for the CDR3 is TGTGCCAGCAGCGTAAGGGGTATAAACTCACCCCTCCACTTT. Translating gives CASSVRGINSPLHF.

This clonotype was found many times. The chain couples TRBV7-8 to TRBJ2-3, with D possibly TRBD2 on 5 matching bases. V was cut by 5 bases and J by 4 bases, with 13 bases left in between. The CDR3 covers 14 residues. CDR1 SGHVS and CDR2 FQNEAQ come from the germline V gene. The CDR3 region is CASSPTELADTQYF. In DNA, the CDR3 is TGTGCCAGCAGCCCAACGGAACTAGCAGATACGCAGTATTTT.

This clonotype was seen at least ten times. The chain carries TRBV20-1 and TRBJ2-7, with 8 bases fitting TRBD2. The CDR3 runs to 12 residues. The germline V gene has CDR1 DFQATT and CDR2 SNEGSKA (reference sequence). The V segment lost 3 bases and the J segment 4 bases; nucleotides outside the gene matches: 2. The CDR3 region is CSASTSGYEQYF. DNA of the CDR3: TGCAGTGCTAGCACTAGCGGTTACGAGCAGTACTTC.

This clonotype was observed a few times. The gene calls are TRBV7-6 and TRBJ2-5; D remains unclear. V was shortened by 1 base and J by 5 bases, with 11 bases between the two germline ends. CDR1 is SGHVS, CDR2 FNYEAQ, per germline. The length of the CDR3 is 14 residues. CDR3: CASSLGLLHETQYF. CDR3 in DNA: TGTGCCAGCAGCTTAGGACTGCTCCACGAGACCCAGTACTTC.

This clonotype is labeled medium-sized. This sequence joins TRBV20-1 and TRBJ1-5; TRBD1 might be the D (6 bases). The V end lost 3 bases, the J end lost 1 base, and 10 bases lay between the germline ends. This CDR3 contains 14 residues. Germline V gene lookup returns CDR1 DFQATT and CDR2 SNEGSKA (reference sequence). The CDR3 DNA reads TGCAGTGCTAGCCGGGACACAAGCAATCAGCCCCAGCATTTT. Translating it yields CSASRDTSNQPQHF.

Many counts were recorded for this clonotype. The J gene is TRBJ2-3, the V gene TRBV7-6, with TRBD2 matching over 8 bases. Germline V gives CDR1 SGHVS, CDR2 FNYEAQ. The CDR3 has 17 amino acids. The V and J ends lost 1 base and 1 base, in that order; junction bases with no gene match: 7. In nucleotides, the CDR3 is TGTGCCAGCAGCTTAGAGGTCGCGGGGGGAGGCACAGATACGCAGTATTTT. Translating it yields CASSLEVAGGGTDTQYF.

This clonotype occurred many times. The rearrangement joins TRBV9 to TRBJ2-2; the D gene is possibly TRBD1 (6 bases). V lost 0 bases and J lost 4, with 10 bases in between. The CDR3 has 15 residues. The V gene's germline CDR1 is SGDLS and CDR2 YYNGEE. The CDR3 loop reads CASSVGGPGTGELFF. CDR3 coding DNA: TGTGCCAGCAGCGTAGGGGGGCCTGGCACCGGGGAGCTGTTTTTT.

By frequency in the sample, this clonotype is medium-sized. V is TRBV12-3 or TRBV12-4 and J is TRBJ2-7; 8 bases fit TRBD2. J gave up 6 bases and V 6 bases, and 7 bases lay outside the gene matches. This CDR3 is built from 13 residues. In nucleotides, the CDR3 is TGTGCCAGCAGCCTCGGGGGGGTGTTCGAGCAGTACTTC. Its translation: CASSLGGVFEQYF.

This clonotype was seen many times. CDR3 DNA: TGTGCCAGCAGCCATGGAATTGACAGGGATTACAATGAGCAGTTCTTC. Protein sequence: CASSHGIDRDYNEQFF. The chain combines TRBV3-1 with TRBJ2-1; 7 positions match TRBD1. Losses at the gene ends were 3 bases for V and 4 bases for J; bases not matched to a gene: 9. The CDR3 loop spans 16 amino acids. CDR1 is LGHDT, CDR2 YNNKEL, per germline (reference sequence).

This clonotype has a count of ten or more. The J gene is TRBJ2-1, the V gene TRBV20-1; D unresolved. Germline V gene sequence: CDR1 DFQATT, CDR2 SNEGSKA (reference sequence). V was cut by 1 base and J by 2 bases, with 15 bases left in between. The length of the CDR3 is 16 residues. The CDR3 DNA reads TGCAGTGCTAGAGTCTCCCGGCACACCCCCTACAATGAGCAGTTCTTC. Protein product: CSARVSRHTPYNEQFF.

This chain uses TRBV10-3 with TRBJ2-6, with 9 positions matching TRBD1. Germline CDR1 and CDR2: ENHRY and SYGVKD. The CDR3 contains 18 residues. Trimming at V came to 3 bases and at J to 4 bases, leaving 10 bases not matched to a gene. The CDR3 nucleotides read TGTGCCATCAGTGACCCCCGGGGACAGGGTATCGGGGCCAACGTCCTGACTTTC. Its protein product is CAISDPRGQGIGANVLTF.

This clonotype was detected a few times. The chain has TRBV5-1 and TRBJ2-7; no reliable D call. Trimming shortened V by 0 bases and J by 1 base, and 14 bases separated the two germline ends. Germline CDR1 reads SGHRS; CDR2 reads YFSETQ. CDR3 length: 16 amino acids. This CDR3 is CASSLVGGPESYEQYF. CDR3 in DNA: TGCGCCAGCAGCTTGGTAGGTGGACCGGAATCCTACGAGCAGTACTTC. The full variable domain, its missing parts supplied by reference TRBV5-1 and TRBJ2-7, is KAGVTQTPRYLIKTRGQQVTLSCSPISGHRSVSWYQQTPGQGLQFLFEYFSETQRNKGNFPGRFSGRQFSNSRSEMNVSTLELGDSALYLCASSLVGGPESYEQYFGPGTRLTVT.

This clonotype was observed many times. CDR3 in amino acids: CATREAGDTDTQYF. For the CDR3, the DNA is TGTGCCACCAGAGAAGCGGGGGACACAGATACGCAGTATTTT. The chain recombines TRBV24-1 with TRBJ2-3; TRBD2 aligns across 8 bases. CDR3 length equals 14 residues. Germline V gene sequence: CDR1 KGHDR, CDR2 SFDVKD. V shed 7 bases, J shed 2 bases, and the junction held 4 bases outside the gene matches.

This clonotype was counted ten times or more. The chain carries TRBV9 and TRBJ1-1; D gene unclear. Trimming stripped 0 bases from V and 0 bases from J, with 15 bases between. The germline gives CDR1 SGDLS, CDR2 YYNGEE. The CDR3 is made up of 17 amino acids. The CDR3 protein is CASSVAQTLPLNTEAFF. The CDR3 nucleotides read TGTGCCAGCAGCGTAGCCCAGACACTGCCTTTGAACACTGAAGCTTTCTTT.

This clonotype was found many times. The chain recombines TRBV9 with TRBJ1-2, with TRBD1 matching 9 bases. CDR1 is SGDLS, CDR2 YYNGEE, per germline. This CDR3 comprises 13 residues. V shed 4 bases and J 6 bases; nucleotides not matched to a gene: 4. The CDR3 coding sequence is TGTGCCAGCAGCTTGAGACAGGGGGATGGCTACACCTTC. It translates to CASSLRQGDGYTF.

The chain links TRBV5-1 to TRBJ1-1, with 9 nucleotides matching TRBD1. V lost 0 bases, J lost 4 bases, and 10 bases stayed unmatched. CDR1 is SGHRS, CDR2 YFSETQ, per germline. The CDR3 consists of 17 residues. The CDR3 DNA reads as TGCGCCAGCAGCTTGGCGGACAGGGGCCCCTGGTTCACTGAAGCTTTCTTT. It codes for CASSLADRGPWFTEAFF.

The table lists this clonotype with many counts. V gene TRBV5-5 combines with J gene TRBJ1-3; tentatively, D is TRBD1 (6 bases). CDR1 is SGHKS, CDR2 YYEKEE, per germline (reference sequence). V dropped 1 base and J dropped 0 bases, with 11 bases sitting between them. CDR3 length: 16 amino acids. The CDR3 DNA reads TGTGCCAGCAGCTTGCCGGACAGCGACTCTGGAAACACCATATATTTT. Its protein is CASSLPDSDSGNTIYF.

By sample share, this clonotype is medium-sized. The chain has TRBV7-2 and TRBJ2-6; D unclear. Germline V CDR1 and CDR2: SGHTA, FQGNSA. Deletions cut 3 bases from V and 3 bases from J, with 3 bases between. The CDR3 is 13 residues long. The CDR3, as DNA: TGTGCCAGCAGCTTCTTTGGGGCCAACGTCCTGACTTTC. Translating gives CASSFFGANVLTF.

This clonotype was recorded many times. V gene TRBV12-3 or TRBV12-4 combines with J gene TRBJ1-4; D gene uncertain. CDR3 length equals 11 residues. V lost 3 bases to trimming and J lost 8 bases, with 4 bases between them. The CDR3 loop reads CASSFKEKLFF. The DNA of the CDR3 is TGTGCCAGCAGTTTCAAGGAAAAACTGTTTTTT.

This clonotype showed up many times. The rearrangement uses TRBV9 and TRBJ2-2; 11 positions agree with TRBD1. Germline CDR1 and CDR2: SGDLS and YYNGEE. The CDR3 runs 18 residues. The V gene end was trimmed by 4 bases and the J gene end by 3 bases; junction bases not matched to a gene: 11. CDR3 DNA sequence: TGTGCCAGCAGCATTGGGACAGGGGGATTTAGCGACACCGGGGAGCTGTTTTTT. Protein product: CASSIGTGGFSDTGELFF.

This clonotype was observed at least ten times. This chain joins TRBV6-2 or TRBV6-3 and TRBJ2-2; 11 bases fit TRBD2. The V gene end was trimmed by 5 bases and the J gene end by 4 bases; junction bases not matched to a gene: 6. Looked up from germline, CDR1 is MNHEY and CDR2 is SVGEGT. The CDR3 totals 16 residues. The CDR3 coding sequence is TGTGCCAGCAGTAAAGCGGGGACTAGCGGCACCGGGGAGCTGTTTTTT. Its translation is CASSKAGTSGTGELFF.

This clonotype occurred many times. Germline is not matched at one junction end, which may reflect a read error. The chain is built from TRBV6-5 and TRBJ1-6, with D perhaps matching TRBD1 (5 bases). Germline V gene lookup returns CDR1 MNHEY and CDR2 SVGAGI. The CDR3 totals 15 residues. CDR3 sequence: CASSYSRAEAPPLNF. The CDR3, as DNA: TGTGCCAGCAGTTACTCCAGGGCCGAAGCGCCGCCCCTCAACTTT.

This clonotype is judged medium-sized (0.01 to 0.1%). The V gene is TRBV5-1, the J gene TRBJ2-3, with unresolved D. Germline V gives CDR1 SGHRS, CDR2 YFSETQ. Trimming took off 0 bases at V and 5 bases at J, with 1 base between the two ends. The CDR3 sequence is 11 residues long. The CDR3 loop reads CASSLEDTQYF. The DNA of the CDR3 is TGCGCCAGCAGCTTGGAAGATACGCAGTATTTT.

At least ten counts were recorded for this clonotype. The chain has TRBV20-1 and TRBJ1-1; a weak D match, TRBD1 (5 bases). Germline assignment: CDR1 DFQATT and CDR2 SNEGSKA (reference sequence). V dropped 5 bases and J dropped 4 bases, with 8 bases sitting between them. The CDR3 runs 11 residues. The DNA of the CDR3 is TGCAGTGCTGATGACAGCACTGAAGCTTTCTTT. Its translation is CSADDSTEAFF.

This clonotype was recorded at least ten times. The V and J genes are TRBV6-1 and TRBJ1-1; TRBD1 agrees at 8 bases. Germline CDR1 is MNHNS and CDR2 is SASEGT. The length of the CDR3 is 13 residues. The CDR3 here is CAVTTGANTEAFF. DNA of the CDR3: TGTGCGGTAACGACAGGGGCGAACACTGAAGCTTTCTTT.